What follows are 32 T cell receptor beta chains derived from one specimen sequenced in a study of esophageal squamous cell carcinoma under preoperative chemotherapy. TCRdb itself ran the PCR reads through MiXCR, one entry per CDR3 protein. The table includes some 16,000 distinct CDR3 sequences, roughly 60% detected once. Time point denoted: before preoperative PTX-NDP chemotherapy. Sampling took place from a patient given preoperative chemotherapy. These TCRs come from a human donor with esophageal squamous cell carcinoma. The donor label of this sample is uncertain.

V gene TRBV12-3 or TRBV12-4 combines with J gene TRBJ2-1; D might be TRBD2 (5 bases). The CDR3 spans 12 residues. With 6 bases removed from V and 9 bases from J, the gap between germline ends came to 12 bases. The CDR3, as DNA: TGTGCCAGCAGGCTTCTAGGAGGTGAGCAGTTCTTC. Residues: CASRLLGGEQFF.

This chain links TRBV12-3 or TRBV12-4 with TRBJ2-1; D not resolved. V gave up 6 bases and J gave up 8 bases, with 5 bases separating them. The CDR3 spans 10 residues. The CDR3 region has the DNA TGTGCCAGCAGCCGACATGAGCAGTTCTTC. This translates into CASSRHEQFF.

The chain uses TRBV6-1 and TRBJ2-2; D is undetermined. Germline-derived CDR1 and CDR2 are MNHNS and SASEGT. Trimming took off 7 bases at V and 13 bases at J, with 19 bases between the two ends. The CDR3 totals 13 residues. CDR3 region: CASKTVSTGALFF. For the CDR3, the DNA is TGTGCCAGCAAGACTGTGAGCACCGGTGCGCTGTTTTTT.

The chain links TRBV27 to TRBJ2-7; 10 nucleotides agree with TRBD2. The CDR3 is made up of 17 amino acids. Unmatched junction bases numbered 13, after V lost 5 bases and J lost 3 bases. Germline V gene data show CDR1 as MNHEY and CDR2 as SMNVEV (reference sequence). CDR3 in DNA: TGTGCCAGCAGTCCTTCGTCTAGCGGGAGTTTAATCTACGAGCAGTACTTC. Its protein is CASSPSSSGSLIYEQYF.

The chain recombines TRBV6-1 with TRBJ2-3; 7 nucleotides agree with TRBD2. This CDR3 has 15 amino acids. The germline CDR1 and CDR2 sequences are MNHNS and SASEGT. Trimming removed 8 bases from V and 0 bases from J; junction bases left unmatched: 8. The CDR3 reads CASARDYSSTDTQYF. Written as DNA, the CDR3 is TGTGCCAGCGCCCGGGACTACTCTAGCACAGATACGCAGTATTTT.

The chain recombines TRBV27 with TRBJ2-1; 10 nucleotides agree with TRBD1. The V gene end was trimmed by 3 bases and the J gene end by 12 bases; junction bases not matched to a gene: 11. The germline V gene has CDR1 MNHEY and CDR2 SMNVEV (reference sequence). The CDR3 runs 15 residues. This CDR3 reads CASSLDRGARQVQFF. The CDR3 nucleotides read TGTGCCAGCAGTTTGGACAGGGGGGCCAGACAGGTGCAGTTCTTC.

This clonotype was seen a few times. A clone one base away is much larger, so this may be a read error. The chain employs TRBV6-1 and TRBJ2-1, with D unresolved. Germline V gene data show CDR1 as MNHNS and CDR2 as SASEGT. Between the trimmed V and J ends, which lost 6 bases and 13 bases, there was a span of 19 bases. This CDR3 comprises 13 residues. The CDR3 DNA sequence: TGTGCCAGCAGGTTGACACTCCAAGAGACCCAGTTCTTC. It specifies CASRLTLQETQFF.

The chain uses TRBV6-1 and TRBJ2-1, with D possibly being TRBD1 (6 bases). With the DNA end fitting TRBJ2-7 better, the J assignment may be wrong. Germline V gene data show CDR1 as MNHNS and CDR2 as SASEGT. CDR3 length equals 14 residues. This chain's CDR3 is CAGSGGRDVETQYF. As DNA, the CDR3 is TGTGCGGGCAGTGGGGGCCGAGACGTAGAGACGCAGTACTTC.

Worth noting for this clonotype: One end of the junction is discordant with germline, which a read error may explain. The genes are TRBV6-1 and TRBJ2-2; D gene uncertain. The CDR3 runs 14 residues. CDR1 is MNHNS, CDR2 SASEGT, per germline. Here the CDR3 DNA reads TGTGCCAGCAGTGAAGCTGTAAGGACCGGTACGCTGTATTTT. Amino acid sequence: CASSEAVRTGTLYF.

This clonotype has at least ten counts. The rearrangement joins TRBV6-1 to TRBJ2-1; either TRBD1 or TRBD2 may supply D (6 bases each). In germline, CDR1 is MNHNS, CDR2 SASEGT. This CDR3 spans 14 amino acids. Trimming removed 3 bases at V and 9 bases at J, with 15 bases between. The CDR3 region is CASSESGGKFEQFF. The CDR3 bases are TGTGCCAGCAGTGAGTCCGGGGGCAAGTTTGAGCAGTTCTTC.

On this clonotype: The junction does not match germline at one end; this may be a read error. This chain uses TRBV6-1 with TRBJ2-1, with a tentative D call TRBD2 (6 bases). CDR3 size: 14 residues. Germline loops: CDR1 MNHNS, CDR2 SASEGT. In nucleotides, the CDR3 is TGTGCCAGCAGACCGGGAGAGAGTGCAGATGAGCAGTTTTTT. As protein: CASRPGESADEQFF.

Here the CDR3 reads CASSEALENYGYTF. In nucleotides, the CDR3 is TGTGCCAGCAGTGAAGCGCTAGAGAACTATGGCTACACCTTC. The chain employs TRBV6-1 and TRBJ1-2; unclear D gene. CDR1 is MNHNS and CDR2 is SASEGT in the germline V gene. The CDR3 sequence is 14 residues long. Trimming pared 0 bases from V and 2 bases from J, leaving 7 bases between.

The rearrangement uses TRBV6-8 and TRBJ2-3, with 7 bases lining up with TRBD2. Germline V gene lookup returns CDR1 MNHGY and CDR2 SAAAGT. The CDR3 spans 14 residues. The chain's CDR3 is CGVAGGGAKDTQYF. CDR3 DNA sequence: TGTGGCGTCGCGGGCGGGGGAGCCAAAGACACGCAGTATTTT.

With regard to this clonotype: One junction end disagrees with the germline gene, perhaps due to a read error. The chain uses TRBV7-9 and TRBJ2-1; D is uncertain. The DNA matches TRBJ2-7 better at its end, which makes the J call doubtful. The CDR3 runs 15 residues. Germline V gene data show CDR1 as SEHNR and CDR2 as FQNEAQ (reference sequence). The CDR3: CASGVAPPCAYVQYF. For the CDR3, the DNA is TGTGCCAGCGGCGTTGCACCTCCGTGCGCCTACGTGCAGTACTTC.

J is TRBJ2-4 and V is TRBV6-1; D may correspond to TRBD1 or TRBD2 (6 bases each). The CDR3 is 14 residues long. In germline, CDR1 is MNHNS, CDR2 SASEGT. The CDR3 loop is CAGRWGRSQDIQYF. The CDR3 nucleotides read TGTGCGGGGAGGTGGGGGCGCAGTCAAGACATTCAGTACTTC.

The rearrangement joins TRBV6-1 to TRBJ2-4; possible D gene TRBD2, 7 bases. The germline V gene encodes CDR1 MNHNS and CDR2 SASEGT. V lost 0 bases to trimming and J lost 13 bases, with 28 bases between them. The CDR3 extends over 18 amino acids. CDR3 protein: CASSEAPGGRGAKDTQYF. As DNA, the CDR3 is TGTGCCAGCAGTGAAGCCCCCGGGGGGCGCGGAGCCAAAGACACGCAGTACTTC.

The table lists this clonotype with a few counts. A much larger clone lies a single base off, so this may be a read error. The rearrangement links TRBV6-1 to TRBJ2-1; 8 nucleotides line up with TRBD2. Trimming at V came to 10 bases and at J to 6 bases, leaving 17 bases not matched to a gene. Germline CDR1 reads MNHNS; CDR2 reads SASEGT. The CDR3 sequence is 16 residues long. This CDR3 is CANRPTSGRRGNEQFF. The CDR3, as DNA: TGTGCCAACAGACCTACTAGCGGAAGGCGAGGCAATGAGCAGTTCTTC.

This chain uses TRBV10-1 with TRBJ2-5; 10 bases fit TRBD1. CDR1 WNHNN and CDR2 SYGVQD come from the germline V gene (reference sequence). This CDR3 is built from 15 residues. Trimming at V came to 4 bases and at J to 3 bases, leaving 5 bases not matched to a gene. DNA of the CDR3: TGCGCCAGCAGTGGATCCGGACAGGGGGAAGAGACCCAGTACTTC. Translated, it gives CASSGSGQGEETQYF.

Comment on this clonotype: Mismatch with germline at one junction end may stem from a read error. In DNA form, the CDR3 reads TGTGCCAGCGCGTGGGGAGGGGGGGGTGACCAAGAGACGCAGTATTTC. It codes for CASAWGGGGDQETQYF. The chain uses TRBV11-2 and TRBJ2-4; maybe TRBD2 (7 bases). The CDR3 covers 16 residues. Germline V gives CDR1 SGHAT, CDR2 FQNNGV.

Turning to this clonotype: The junction does not match germline at one end; this may be a read error. The chain employs TRBV6-1 and TRBJ2-1, with TRBD2 identical over 11 bases. CDR1 MNHNS and CDR2 SASEGT come from the germline V gene. There are 15 residues in the CDR3. CDR3 nucleotides: TGTGCCAGCAGTGGAACTAGCGGGAGTAGAGATGAGCAGTTCTTT. It yields the protein CASSGTSGSRDEQFF.

On this clonotype: The junction does not match germline at one end; this may be a read error. The chain has TRBV6-1 and TRBJ2-4; 8 bases match TRBD2. The germline gives CDR1 MNHNS, CDR2 SASEGT. This CDR3 is built from 16 residues. The CDR3 sequence is CASAGHGGGGEETQYF. DNA for the CDR3: TGTGCCAGCGCGGGGCACGGGGGGGGCGGGGAAGAGACCCAGTATTTC.

About this clonotype itself: Because the CDR3 is missing its conserved closing phenylalanine or tryptophan, this is likely a read error. It is unclear where the CDR3 begins or ends on the DNA, so no DNA is shown, and the CDR3 is as TCRdb lists it. The genes are TRBV6-1 and TRBJ2-6; the table gives TRBD1 as D, unverified against the DNA. Germline CDR1 and CDR2: MNHNS and SASEGT. Inclusive of both ends, the CDR3 amounts to 16 amino acids. CDR3 amino acids: CASSNAGGLETQYFGP.

The chain couples TRBV7-2 to TRBJ2-7, with a tentative D call TRBD2 (7 bases). CDR3 size: 14 residues. CDR1 is SGHTA, CDR2 FQGNSA, per germline. Trimming took 1 base from V and 4 from J, leaving 11 bases between them. This chain's CDR3 is CASSLGGGEYEQYF. DNA of the CDR3: TGTGCCAGCAGCTTAGGGGGGGGCGAATACGAGCAGTACTTC.

This clonotype is deemed medium-sized (0.01 to 0.1%). The J gene is TRBJ2-3, the V gene TRBV10-1; D call uncertain. Germline CDR1 WNHNN, CDR2 SYGVQD (reference sequence). The V end lost 0 bases, the J end lost 1 base, and 8 bases lay between the germline ends. The CDR3 totals 15 residues. This CDR3 is CASSESLGGTDTQYF. The CDR3 bases are TGCGCCAGCAGTGAGTCTCTAGGAGGCACAGATACGCAGTATTTT.

This chain uses TRBV6-1 with TRBJ2-3; 8 bases are a match to TRBD2. The J call may be in error: the DNA end matches TRBJ2-7 better. CDR1 is MNHNS, CDR2 SASEGT, per germline. The CDR3 runs 16 residues. The CDR3 DNA follows: TGTGCCAGCAGTGGCAACGGGGGGGGTGACGAAGAGACGCAGTACTTC. Protein product: CASSGNGGGDEETQYF.

With regard to this clonotype: Its ends do not fully match the called genes, so a read error is possible. The V call is TRBV6-1, the J call TRBJ2-4, with TRBD1 as a possible D gene (5 bases). The germline V gene encodes CDR1 MNHNS and CDR2 SASEGT. This CDR3 comprises 13 residues. The CDR3 DNA sequence: TGTGCCAGCGGGTGGGGCGACCAAAAGATTCAGTACTTC. It is translated as CASGWGDQKIQYF.

This sequence joins TRBV12-3 or TRBV12-4 and TRBJ2-3, with unresolved D. Trimming took 1 base from V and 6 from J, leaving 2 bases between them. The CDR3 length is 11 residues. The CDR3: CASSLVDTQYF. Here the CDR3 DNA reads TGTGCCAGCAGTTTAGTCGATACGCAGTATTTT.

Concerning this clonotype: One junction end does not reproduce the germline sequence, and a read error may be involved. This chain connects TRBV6-4 to TRBJ2-6; no clear D. The CDR3 length is 15 residues. The germline V gene encodes CDR1 MRHNA and CDR2 SNTAGT. CDR3 sequence reads: CASSPTSPCANVLNF. The CDR3 region has the DNA TGTGCCAGCAGCCCAACCAGCCCGTGCGCCAACGTGCTGAACTTC.

With regard to this clonotype: A junction boundary mismatches the germline segment, possibly from a read error. This sequence joins TRBV7-6 and TRBJ2-7; TRBD2 agrees at 11 bases. Germline CDR1 reads SGHVS; CDR2 reads FNYEAQ. The CDR3 is made up of 18 amino acids. CDR3 coding DNA: TGTGCCAGCAGCTTAGGAGGGGGTAGCGGGAGGGCCTCGGTTGAGCAGTATTTC. Translation: CASSLGGGSGRASVEQYF.

V is TRBV27 and J is TRBJ2-1, with D hard to call. V was trimmed by 8 bases and J by 6 bases, leaving 26 bases between them. This CDR3 is built from 17 residues. In germline, CDR1 is MNHEY, CDR2 SMNVEV (reference sequence). CDR3 in amino acids: CASRTNRAPRWGNEQFF. Here the CDR3 DNA reads TGTGCCAGCCGGACCAATCGGGCCCCCCGTTGGGGCAATGAGCAGTTCTTC.

V and J are TRBV6-5 and TRBJ1-6; no firm D call. V was trimmed by 2 bases and J by 19 bases, leaving 24 bases between them. The CDR3 runs to 15 residues. CDR1 and CDR2 (germline): MNHEY, SVGAGI. The CDR3 here is CASSYVAGENYEQHF. CDR3 DNA: TGTGCCAGCAGTTACGTAGCGGGAGAAAACTACGAGCAGCACTTT.

This clonotype was detected many times. The chain joins TRBV11-1 to TRBJ1-1; D uncertain. The V and J ends lost 6 bases and 1 base respectively, with 12 bases between them. The CDR3 covers 14 residues. Germline CDR1 SGHAT, CDR2 FQDESV (reference sequence). This CDR3 reads CASSIGRGNTEAFF. The CDR3 nucleotides are TGTGCCAGCAGTATCGGACGGGGGAACACTGAAGCTTTCTTT.